This note documents a single T cell receptor beta chain sequence. Study processing details: Amplification of reference gene primers provided the estimated nucleated cell counts. The table came from immunoSEQ multiplex PCR; TCRdb's copy has only in-frame clones and leaves some out. The V and J calls and clone size are taken from that table; D and trimming were inferred from the DNA. The sample has 150,000 to 200,000 clones; roughly 80% are singletons. The data belong to a study of blood T cell repertoires in COVID-19. Study at large: From T cells, B-cell-depleted T cells, or PBMCs came the material, which was cDNA or gDNA.

The CDR3 extends over 16 amino acids. Germline V CDR1 and CDR2: SGHKS, YYEKEE (reference sequence). The J segment lost 5 bases and the V segment lost 6 bases, leaving 10 bases of the junction unmatched. Patients of the Seattle cohort, enrolled during active infection, were followed longitudinally. This receptor was obtained from a woman in her 40s with COVID-19, enrolled during active disease. The gene calls are TRBV5-5 and TRBJ1-6; TRBD1 aligns across 8 bases. The specimen sequenced was peripheral blood. CDR3 sequence (DNA): TGTGCCAGCATCCTCGGGCAGGGGGCGGATAATTCACCCCTCCACTTT. Its protein product is CASILGQGADNSPLHF.